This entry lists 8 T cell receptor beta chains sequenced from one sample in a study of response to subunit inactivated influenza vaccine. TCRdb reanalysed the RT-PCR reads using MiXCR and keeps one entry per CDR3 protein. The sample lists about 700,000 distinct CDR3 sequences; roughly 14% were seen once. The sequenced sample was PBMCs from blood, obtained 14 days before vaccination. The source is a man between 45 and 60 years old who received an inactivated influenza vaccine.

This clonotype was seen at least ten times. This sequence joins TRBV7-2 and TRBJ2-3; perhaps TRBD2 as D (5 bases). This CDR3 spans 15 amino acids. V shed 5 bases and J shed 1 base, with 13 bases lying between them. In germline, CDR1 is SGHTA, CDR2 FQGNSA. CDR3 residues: CASSRGPVRTDTQYF. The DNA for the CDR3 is TGTGCCAGCAGCCGGGGTCCCGTACGCACAGATACGCAGTATTTT.

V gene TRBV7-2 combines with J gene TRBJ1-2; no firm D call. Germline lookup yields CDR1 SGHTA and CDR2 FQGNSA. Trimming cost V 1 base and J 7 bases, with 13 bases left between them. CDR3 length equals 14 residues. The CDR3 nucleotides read TGTGCCAGCAGCTTAGAGACGGGTTTTTCTGGCTACACCTTC. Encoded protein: CASSLETGFSGYTF. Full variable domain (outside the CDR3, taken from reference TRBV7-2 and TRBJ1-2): GAGVSQSPSNKVTEKGKDVELRCDPISGHTALYWYRQSLGQGLEFLIYFQGNSAPDKSGLPSDRFSAERTGGSVSTLTIQRTQQEDSAVYLCASSLETGFSGYTFGSGTRLTVV.

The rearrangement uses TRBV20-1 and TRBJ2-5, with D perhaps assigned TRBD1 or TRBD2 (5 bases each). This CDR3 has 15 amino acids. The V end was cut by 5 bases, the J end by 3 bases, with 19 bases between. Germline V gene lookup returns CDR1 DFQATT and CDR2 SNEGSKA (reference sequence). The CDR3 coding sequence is TGCAGTGCTGCCCCAACCTCCGGGACGAAAGAGACCCAGTACTTC. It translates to CSAAPTSGTKETQYF.

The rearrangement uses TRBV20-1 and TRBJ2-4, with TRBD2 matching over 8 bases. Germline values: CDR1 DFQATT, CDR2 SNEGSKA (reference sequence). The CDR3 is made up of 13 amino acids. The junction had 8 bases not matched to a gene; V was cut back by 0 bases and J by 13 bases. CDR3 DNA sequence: TGCAGTGCTAGAGAACCGCTAGCGGGTCGCCAGTACTTC. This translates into CSAREPLAGRQYF.

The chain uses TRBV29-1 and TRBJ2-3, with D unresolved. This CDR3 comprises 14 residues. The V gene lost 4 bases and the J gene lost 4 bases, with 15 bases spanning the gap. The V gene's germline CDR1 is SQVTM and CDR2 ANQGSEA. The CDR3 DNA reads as TGCAGCGTTGTGGCAGGAACCGGATCAGATACGCAGTATTTT. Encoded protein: CSVVAGTGSDTQYF.

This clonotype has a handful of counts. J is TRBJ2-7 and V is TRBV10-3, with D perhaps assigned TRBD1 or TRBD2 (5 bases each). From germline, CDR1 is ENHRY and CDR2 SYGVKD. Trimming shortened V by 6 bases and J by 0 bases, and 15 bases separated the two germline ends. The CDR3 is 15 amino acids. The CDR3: CAIRNPGRASYEQYF. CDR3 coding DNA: TGTGCCATCAGGAATCCGGGACGGGCCTCCTACGAGCAGTACTTC.

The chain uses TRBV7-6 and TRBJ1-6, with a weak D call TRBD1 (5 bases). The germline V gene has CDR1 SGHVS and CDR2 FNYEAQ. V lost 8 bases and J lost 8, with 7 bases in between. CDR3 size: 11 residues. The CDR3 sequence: CASGTDSPLHF. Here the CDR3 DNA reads TGTGCCAGCGGGACGGATTCACCCCTCCACTTT.

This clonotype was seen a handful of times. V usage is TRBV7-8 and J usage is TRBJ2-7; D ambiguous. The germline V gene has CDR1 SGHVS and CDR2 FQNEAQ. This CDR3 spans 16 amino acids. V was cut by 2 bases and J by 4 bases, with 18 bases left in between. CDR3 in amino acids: CASSLLRLVKGYEQYF. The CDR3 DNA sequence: TGTGCCAGCAGCTTATTAAGGCTCGTTAAGGGATACGAGCAGTACTTC.